This record looks at one T cell receptor (beta chain) sequence and its context. The antigen remains undetermined. Trimming took 4 bases from V and 5 from J; bases not matched to a gene: 8. Germline CDR1 reads MNHEY; CDR2 reads SVGAGI. The CDR3 has 14 residues. The data derive from a study of T cell clonotyping in hematopoietic cell transplantation. Time point of the sample: recipient sample about 28 days before transplant, after cytoreduction. Sequencing was performed with immunoSEQ multiplex PCR; in TCRdb, only in-frame clones are kept and a portion is missing. The sample records about 45,000 clones, approximately 80% being singletons. Study-wide results and caveats: Few recipient clonotypes overlapped donors; over 95% were de novo at given depth. After transplant, recipient diversity fell while pathologically expanded clonotypes grew through day 180.

The receptor was derived from a man in his 60s with myelodysplastic syndrome. Some clones in this sample may be carry-over from other donors' samples. The chain combines TRBV6-5 with TRBJ2-7, with 7 bases fitting TRBD1. The specimen was peripheral blood mononuclear cells, collected before stem cell transplant. CDR3 sequence (DNA): TGTGCCAGCAGTTCGGGACAGCATGGGGACGAGCAGTACTTC. Translating gives CASSSGQHGDEQYF.